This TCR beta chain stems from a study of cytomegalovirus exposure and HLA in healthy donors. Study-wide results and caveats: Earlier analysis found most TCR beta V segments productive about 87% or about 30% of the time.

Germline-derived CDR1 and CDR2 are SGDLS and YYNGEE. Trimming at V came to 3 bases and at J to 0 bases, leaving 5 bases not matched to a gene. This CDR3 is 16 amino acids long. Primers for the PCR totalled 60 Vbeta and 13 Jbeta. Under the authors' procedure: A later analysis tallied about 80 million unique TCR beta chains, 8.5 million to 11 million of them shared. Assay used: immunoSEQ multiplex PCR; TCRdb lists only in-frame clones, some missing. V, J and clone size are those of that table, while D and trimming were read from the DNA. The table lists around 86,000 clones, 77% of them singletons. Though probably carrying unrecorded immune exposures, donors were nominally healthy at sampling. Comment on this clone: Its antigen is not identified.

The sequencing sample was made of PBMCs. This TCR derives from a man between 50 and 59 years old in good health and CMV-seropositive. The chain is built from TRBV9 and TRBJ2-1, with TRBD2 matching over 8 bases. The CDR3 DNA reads TGTGCCAGCAGCGGGACTAGCAGAAGCTCCTACAATGAGCAGTTCTTC. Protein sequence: CASSGTSRSSYNEQFF. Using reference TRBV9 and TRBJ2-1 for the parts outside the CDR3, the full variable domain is DSGVTQTPKHLITATGQRVTLRCSPRSGDLSVYWYQQSLDQGLQFLIQYYNGEERAKGNILERFSAQQFPDLHSELNLSSLELGDSALYFCASSGTSRSSYNEQFFGPGTRLTVL.